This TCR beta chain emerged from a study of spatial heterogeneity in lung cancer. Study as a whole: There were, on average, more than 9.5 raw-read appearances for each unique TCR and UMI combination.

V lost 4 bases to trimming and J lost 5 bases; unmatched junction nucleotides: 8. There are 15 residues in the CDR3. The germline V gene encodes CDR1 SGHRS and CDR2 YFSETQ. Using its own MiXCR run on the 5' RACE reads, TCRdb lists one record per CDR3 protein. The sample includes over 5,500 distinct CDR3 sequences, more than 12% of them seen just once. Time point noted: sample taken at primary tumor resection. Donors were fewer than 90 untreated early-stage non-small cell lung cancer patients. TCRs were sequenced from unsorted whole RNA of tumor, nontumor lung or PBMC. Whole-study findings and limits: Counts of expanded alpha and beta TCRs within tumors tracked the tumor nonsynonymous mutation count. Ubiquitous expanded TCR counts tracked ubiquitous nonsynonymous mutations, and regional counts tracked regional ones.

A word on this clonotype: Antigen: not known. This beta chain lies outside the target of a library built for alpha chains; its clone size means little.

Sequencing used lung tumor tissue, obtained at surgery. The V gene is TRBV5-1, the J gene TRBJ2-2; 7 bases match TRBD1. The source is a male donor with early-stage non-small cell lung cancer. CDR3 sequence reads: CASSPAGTVTGELFF. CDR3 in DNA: TGCGCCAGCAGCCCCGCCGGGACAGTGACCGGGGAGCTGTTTTTT.